This TCR beta chain comes out of a study of PD-1 blockade in classical Hodgkin lymphoma. Study-wide results and limits: After ASCT, patients who started nivolumab under 1 year later were excluded. CD4+ but not CD8+ TCR diversity rose significantly by C4D1. Complete responders showed a baseline diversity that resembled the diversity of newly diagnosed patients.

The V and J ends lost 3 bases and 3 bases, in that order; junction bases with no gene match: 6. Germline V gene sequence: CDR1 LNHNV, CDR2 YYDKDF (reference sequence). The CDR3 has 16 amino acids. Assay: immunoSEQ multiplex PCR; the TCRdb copy retains only in-frame clones and omits some. The repertoire holds about 21,000 clones, with more than 80% as singletons. The time point is: cycle 4 day 1 (C4D1), after about 6 weeks of nivolumab. Patients all relapsed after autologous stem cell transplantation, and there was variation in brentuximab vedotin exposure. Magnetic negative selection of thawed PBMCs yielded the CD8+ T cells. As to this clone: Its antigen remains unidentified.

The sample was CD8+ T cells from blood, taken before the fourth cycle of nivolumab. This receptor was taken from a human donor with classical Hodgkin lymphoma. The chain joins TRBV15 to TRBJ2-1; 9 nucleotides align to TRBD2. The CDR3 nucleotides are TGTGCCACCAGCAGTCCCCCTAGCGGGATCTACAATGAGCAGTTCTTC. It is translated as CATSSPPSGIYNEQFF.